This T cell receptor (beta chain) was captured by sequencing in a study of shared clonotypes between healthy human individuals. Study-level results: Relative to memory subsets, naive subsets generally showed larger estimated richness. Shared across a few donors were roughly 4.7% of the naive CD4 clonotypes.

With respect to this clone: Its antigen remains unknown. Other DNA sequences in the same sample also yield this CDR3.

Cells designated naive CD8 were CD45RO-negative and were positively selected for CCR7, with terminally differentiated effector memory CD45RA+ cells excluded. Running of the assay took place at deep level. Libraries were prepared by immunoSEQ multiplex PCR; TCRdb keeps only in-frame clonotypes and omits some of them. The sample has about 800,000 clones, approximately 96% seen once. Sequenced input: naive CD8+ T cells sorted from blood. This TCR was sampled from a man aged 30-40 years in good health.

The CDR3 DNA sequence: TGTGCCAGCAGCCTAGGGACAGGGACCTACGAGCAGTACTTC. This codes for CASSLGTGTYEQYF. The chain uses TRBV11-2 and TRBJ2-7; 9 bases align to TRBD1. V shed 5 bases, J shed 2 bases, and the junction held 4 bases outside the gene matches. This CDR3 spans 14 amino acids. Germline assignment: CDR1 SGHAT and CDR2 FQNNGV.